Each of the 28 T cell receptor beta chains below was sequenced from the same sample in a study of shared clonotypes between healthy human individuals. Generated by immunoSEQ multiplex PCR, the TCRdb table keeps only in-frame clones and is missing some. The top ten hold approximately 0.057% of the sample, which has hundreds of thousands of clones, around 97% seen once. Sequencing input: naive CD4+ T cells sorted from blood. Indicated subset: CD45RA+ positively selected. The receptor source for this set is a woman in her 30s in good health.

CDR3 nucleotides: TGTGCCACCAGCAGAGAGTCAGATCAGCCCCAGCATTTT. Protein sequence: CATSRESDQPQHF. The V and J genes are TRBV15 and TRBJ1-5, with D uncertain. The CDR3 is made up of 13 amino acids. V was cut by 0 bases and J by 5 bases, with 5 bases left in between. The germline CDR1 and CDR2 sequences are LNHNV and YYDKDF (reference sequence).

The rearrangement uses TRBV9 and TRBJ2-7; 11 positions match TRBD1. Trimming took 4 bases from V and 6 from J; bases not matched to a gene: 9. CDR3 length: 15 residues. Per the germline V gene, CDR1 is SGDLS and CDR2 is YYNGEE. CDR3 sequence reads: CASSPSDRGPVEQYF. The CDR3 DNA reads TGTGCCAGCAGCCCCTCGGACAGGGGGCCCGTCGAGCAGTACTTC.

This chain joins TRBV5-4 and TRBJ2-2; D is perhaps TRBD1 (5 bases). This CDR3 is built from 14 residues. CDR1 and CDR2 (germline): SGHNT, YYREEE (reference sequence). V dropped 2 bases and J dropped 4 bases, with 9 bases sitting between them. The CDR3 coding sequence is TGTGCCAGCAGCTTTGGACATACCACCGGGGAGCTGTTTTTT. It codes for CASSFGHTTGELFF.

This chain joins TRBV7-8 and TRBJ2-7; no firm D call. Deletions cut 8 bases from V and 3 bases from J, with 14 bases between. The germline CDR1 and CDR2 sequences are SGHVS and FQNEAQ. This CDR3 has 13 amino acids. The CDR3 DNA reads as TGTGCCAGCTCGGTGGACCTTCTCTACGAGCAGTACTTC. Translation gives CASSVDLLYEQYF.

This chain connects TRBV28 to TRBJ2-7; D is unresolved. The germline V and J ends were trimmed by 1 base and 1 base, with 14 bases remaining between them. The CDR3 has 16 amino acids. Germline V lookup: CDR1 MDHEN, CDR2 SYDVKM. The CDR3 protein is CASSLLRLPRSYEQYF. CDR3 coding DNA: TGTGCCAGCAGTTTATTGAGGTTGCCGAGGTCCTACGAGCAGTACTTC.

The rearrangement links TRBV19 to TRBJ1-2; TRBD1 might be the D (6 bases). The V gene lost 3 bases and the J gene lost 6 bases, with 8 bases spanning the gap. Per the germline V gene, CDR1 is LNHDA and CDR2 is SQIVND (reference sequence). The CDR3 loop spans 12 amino acids. The CDR3 reads CASSIDRNGYTF. As DNA, the CDR3 is TGTGCCAGTAGTATTGACAGGAATGGCTACACCTTC.

The J gene is TRBJ2-2, the V gene TRBV28; 11 bases fit TRBD2. Germline V gives CDR1 MDHEN, CDR2 SYDVKM. Trimming took 6 bases from V and 0 from J; bases not matched to a gene: 3. CDR3 length: 16 residues. The CDR3: CASRGTSGANTGELFF. The DNA for the CDR3 is TGTGCCAGCAGAGGGACTAGCGGCGCGAACACCGGGGAGCTGTTTTTT.

The gene calls are TRBV2 and TRBJ2-5; TRBD2 agrees at 9 bases. This CDR3 region has 16 residues. Trimming at V came to 7 bases and at J to 4 bases, leaving 13 bases not matched to a gene. Germline V lookup: CDR1 SNHLY, CDR2 FYNNEI. CDR3 sequence reads: CASNPSASGNGETQYF. CDR3 sequence (DNA): TGTGCCAGCAATCCTTCGGCTAGCGGGAACGGAGAGACCCAGTACTTC.

There are a few counts of this clone. This same CDR3 is encoded by further DNA sequences in the sample. This chain joins TRBV7-9 and TRBJ1-2; tentative D call: TRBD1 (5 bases). This CDR3 comprises 13 residues. Germline CDR1 SEHNR, CDR2 FQNEAQ (reference sequence). V was shortened by 1 base and J by 2 bases, with 5 bases between the two germline ends. The CDR3 coding sequence is TGTGCCAGCAGCTTAGGGGGGAACTATGGCTACACCTTC. Its protein product is CASSLGGNYGYTF.

CDR3 nucleotide sequence: TGTGCCAGCAGGGTGCGACAGGGGCCTGACACCGGGGAGCTGTTTTTT. It encodes CASRVRQGPDTGELFF. The genes are TRBV28 and TRBJ2-2; TRBD1 matches 8 bases. V trimming: 6 bases; J trimming: 3 bases; junction bases outside the gene matches: 9. Germline values: CDR1 MDHEN, CDR2 SYDVKM. The CDR3 contains 16 residues.

CDR3 region: CASSEVPLVQNTEAFF. CDR3 nucleotide sequence: TGTGCCAGCAGTGAAGTCCCCCTTGTACAGAACACTGAAGCTTTCTTT. This sequence joins TRBV2 and TRBJ1-1; D is unclear. CDR3 length: 16 residues. CDR1 SNHLY and CDR2 FYNNEI come from the germline V gene. Trimming cost V 1 base and J 1 base, with 13 bases left between them.

The V call is TRBV30, the J call TRBJ2-5, with D tentatively TRBD1 or TRBD2 (5 bases each). The J call may be faulty, since TRBJ2-7 better matches the DNA end. This CDR3 contains 12 residues. The germline V gene has CDR1 GTSNPN and CDR2 SVGIG (reference sequence). CDR3 amino acids: CAWNRDGYEQYF. The CDR3 nucleotides read TGTGCCTGGAACCGGGACGGCTACGAGCAGTACTTC.

The rearrangement links TRBV18 to TRBJ1-1; D gene unclear. This CDR3 has 15 residues. Germline CDR1 KGHSH, CDR2 LQKENI. Deletions cut 2 bases from V and 2 bases from J, with 12 bases between. CDR3 sequence: CASSPSGDSNTEAFF. The CDR3 DNA sequence: TGTGCCAGCTCACCAAGCGGGGATTCCAACACTGAAGCTTTCTTT.

V usage is TRBV29-1 and J usage is TRBJ2-3; 8 positions agree with TRBD1. In germline, CDR1 is SQVTM, CDR2 ANQGSEA. This CDR3 is built from 13 residues. V shed 8 bases, J shed 2 bases, and the junction held 6 bases outside the gene matches. CDR3 sequence (DNA): TGCAGCACGGACAGGGCCTCCACAGATACGCAGTATTTT. This encodes CSTDRASTDTQYF.

The chain links TRBV19 to TRBJ2-7, with TRBD1 identical over 8 bases. V shed 8 bases and J 1 base; nucleotides not matched to a gene: 10. The CDR3 is made up of 15 amino acids. Germline lookup yields CDR1 LNHDA and CDR2 SQIVND (reference sequence). The CDR3 reads CASSDGQGKSYEQYF. The CDR3 DNA is TGTGCCAGTTCGGATGGACAGGGCAAATCCTACGAGCAGTACTTC.

The DNA of the CDR3 is TGCAGCGTTGAAGATCTTCGGAGCTCCTACAATGAGCAGTTCTTC. Amino acids: CSVEDLRSSYNEQFF. This chain links TRBV29-1 with TRBJ2-1; D is ambiguous. V lost 0 bases to trimming and J lost 0 bases, with 9 bases between them. There are 15 residues in the CDR3. CDR1 and CDR2 from the germline V gene are SQVTM and ANQGSEA.

The chain recombines TRBV2 with TRBJ2-1; 7 bases are a match to TRBD2. The CDR3 sequence is 11 residues long. The V gene end was trimmed by 11 bases and the J gene end by 7 bases; junction bases not matched to a gene: 5. CDR1 and CDR2 (germline): SNHLY, FYNNEI. In DNA, the CDR3 is TGTGCCTCATGGGAGGGGAATGAGCAGTTCTTC. Translated, it gives CASWEGNEQFF.

V and J are TRBV7-2 and TRBJ2-1; D not resolved. There are 13 residues in the CDR3. CDR1 and CDR2 (germline): SGHTA, FQGNSA. The V end lost 4 bases, the J end lost 9 bases, and 13 bases lay between the germline ends. DNA for the CDR3: TGTGCCAGCAGCTGGAGAGGCTTGGGTGAGCAGTTCTTC. This translates into CASSWRGLGEQFF.

This clone was found once. The chain employs TRBV18 and TRBJ2-1; D is unclear. CDR3 size: 15 residues. CDR1 is KGHSH and CDR2 is LQKENI in the germline V gene. V gave up 3 bases and J gave up 5 bases, with 14 bases separating them. The CDR3 region is CASSPANSPNNEQFF. The CDR3 bases are TGTGCCAGCTCACCCGCGAACTCTCCCAACAATGAGCAGTTCTTC.

The chain has TRBV7-2 and TRBJ2-3, with a tentative D call TRBD2 (5 bases). This CDR3 has 15 amino acids. With 2 bases removed from V and 3 bases from J, the gap between germline ends came to 12 bases. CDR1 and CDR2 from the germline V gene are SGHTA and FQGNSA. In DNA, the CDR3 is TGTGCCAGCAGCTTATGGGCGGGTGGTACAGATACGCAGTATTTT. This gives the protein CASSLWAGGTDTQYF. The full variable domain, rest sourced from reference TRBV7-2 and TRBJ2-3, is GAGVSQSPSNKVTEKGKDVELRCDPISGHTALYWYRQSLGQGLEFLIYFQGNSAPDKSGLPSDRFSAERTGGSVSTLTIQRTQQEDSAVYLCASSLWAGGTDTQYFGPGTRLTVL.

This sequence joins TRBV18 and TRBJ1-4; no firm D call. This CDR3 is 16 amino acids long. V gave up 3 bases and J gave up 4 bases, with 15 bases separating them. Germline V gene data show CDR1 as KGHSH and CDR2 as LQKENI. CDR3 protein: CASSPTEVVGNEKLFF. CDR3 nucleotides: TGTGCCAGCTCACCGACGGAGGTAGTCGGTAATGAAAAACTGTTTTTT.

This chain connects TRBV5-1 to TRBJ2-5; maybe TRBD1 (5 bases). The J call is uncertain, as TRBJ2-7 better fits the DNA end. The CDR3 totals 14 residues. Germline values: CDR1 SGHRS, CDR2 YFSETQ. The CDR3 coding sequence is TGCGCCAGCAGCCCTCGTGCAGGGCCCTACGAGCAGTACTTC. Its translation: CASSPRAGPYEQYF.

The CDR3 bases are TGTGCCAGTAGTGGAGTCGGGGAGCTGTTTTTT. Translating it yields CASSGVGELFF. The gene calls are TRBV19 and TRBJ2-2; D ambiguous. The CDR3 totals 11 residues. Between the trimmed V and J ends, which lost 5 bases and 7 bases, there was a span of 5 bases. CDR1 is LNHDA and CDR2 is SQIVND in the germline V gene (reference sequence).

J is TRBJ1-1 and V is TRBV29-1, with TRBD1 matching over 10 bases. The CDR3 loop spans 12 amino acids. Unmatched junction bases numbered 3, after V lost 4 bases and J lost 7 bases. Germline V gives CDR1 SQVTM, CDR2 ANQGSEA. CDR3 coding DNA: TGCAGCGTTGTGCGGACAGGGGGTGAAGCTTTCTTT. Encoded protein: CSVVRTGGEAFF.

V gene TRBV9 combines with J gene TRBJ2-1; 10 nucleotides align to TRBD2. The CDR3 is 15 amino acids. Germline CDR1 is SGDLS and CDR2 is YYNGEE. With V trimmed by 4 bases and J by 4 bases, 5 bases remained unmatched. This chain's CDR3 is CASSLRTSGYNEQFF. CDR3 sequence (DNA): TGTGCCAGCAGCCTAAGGACTAGCGGTTACAATGAGCAGTTCTTC.

The genes are TRBV28 and TRBJ1-1, with unresolved D. Germline CDR1 and CDR2: MDHEN and SYDVKM. Trimming shortened V by 6 bases and J by 5 bases, and 10 bases separated the two germline ends. The CDR3 consists of 12 residues. This chain's CDR3 is CASRLPNTEAFF. Written as DNA, the CDR3 is TGTGCCAGCAGGCTCCCGAATACTGAAGCTTTCTTT.

The rearrangement joins TRBV28 to TRBJ1-5, with D possibly TRBD1 on 5 matching bases. The germline gives CDR1 MDHEN, CDR2 SYDVKM. The CDR3 consists of 17 residues. V was shortened by 5 bases and J by 4 bases, with 21 bases between the two germline ends. CDR3 in amino acids: CASSDSFGRAKNQPQHF. CDR3 coding DNA: TGTGCCAGCAGTGACTCATTTGGCAGGGCGAAAAATCAGCCCCAGCATTTT.

This chain joins TRBV10-3 and TRBJ2-3; the match to TRBD1 covers 12 bases. The CDR3 is made up of 14 amino acids. The germline CDR1 and CDR2 sequences are ENHRY and SYGVKD. Trimming at V came to 6 bases and at J to 7 bases, leaving 5 bases not matched to a gene. In DNA, the CDR3 is TGTGCCATCAGGCCGGGACAGGGGGCAAATACGCAGTATTTT. Protein product: CAIRPGQGANTQYF.